This T cell receptor beta chain was recovered during a study of monozygotic twins with inflammatory bowel disease. Germline loops: CDR1 KGHSH, CDR2 LQKENI. The CDR3 totals 13 residues. A remark on this clonotype: The antigen is undetermined.

TCRdb re-called the 5' RACE reads and gives one entry per CDR3 protein, without DNA. The sample shows under 45,000 distinct CDR3 sequences, and 5.3% sits with its ten largest clones. General study points: The authors note that differing immunosuppressive treatments may have added variability to patient repertoires.

Staff drew a roughly 2.5 ml blood sample from each donor. The chain employs TRBV18 and TRBJ2-7; there is no DNA to check the TCRdb D call of TRBD1. This receptor was identified in a human donor with ulcerative colitis or Crohn's disease, or a healthy co-twin of an affected twin (not recorded which). The sample was blood. This CDR3 reads CASSPSTGDEQYF.